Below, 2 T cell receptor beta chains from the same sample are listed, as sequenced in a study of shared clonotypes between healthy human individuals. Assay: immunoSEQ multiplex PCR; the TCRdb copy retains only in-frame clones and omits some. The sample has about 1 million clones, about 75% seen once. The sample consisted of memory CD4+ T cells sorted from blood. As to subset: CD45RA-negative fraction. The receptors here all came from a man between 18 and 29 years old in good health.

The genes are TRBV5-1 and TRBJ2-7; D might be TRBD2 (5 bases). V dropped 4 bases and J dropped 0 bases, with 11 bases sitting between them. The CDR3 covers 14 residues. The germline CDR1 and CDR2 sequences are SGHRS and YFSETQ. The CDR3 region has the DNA TGCGCCAGCAGCGCGACGGGAAACTCCTACGAGCAGTACTTC. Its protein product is CASSATGNSYEQYF.

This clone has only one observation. Written as DNA, the CDR3 is TGTGCCAGCAGTTTAGCCAGGGGGTACGAGCAGTACTTC. Residues: CASSLARGYEQYF. This chain joins TRBV27 and TRBJ2-5; 7 positions match TRBD1. Judging by the DNA end, TRBJ2-7 fits better; the J call may be wrong. Germline loops: CDR1 MNHEY, CDR2 SMNVEV (reference sequence). The CDR3 length is 13 residues.